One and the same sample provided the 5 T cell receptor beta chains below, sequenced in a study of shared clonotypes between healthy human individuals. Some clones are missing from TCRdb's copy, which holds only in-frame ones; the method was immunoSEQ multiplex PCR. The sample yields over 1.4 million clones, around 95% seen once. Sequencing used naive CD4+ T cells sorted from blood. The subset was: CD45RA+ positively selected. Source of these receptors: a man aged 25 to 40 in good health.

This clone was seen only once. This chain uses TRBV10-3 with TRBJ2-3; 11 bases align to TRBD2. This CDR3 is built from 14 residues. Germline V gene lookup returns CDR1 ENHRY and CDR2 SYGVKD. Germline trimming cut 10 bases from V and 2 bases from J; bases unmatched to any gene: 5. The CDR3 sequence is CASKTSGNTDTQYF. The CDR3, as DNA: TGTGCCAGCAAGACTAGCGGGAACACAGATACGCAGTATTTT.

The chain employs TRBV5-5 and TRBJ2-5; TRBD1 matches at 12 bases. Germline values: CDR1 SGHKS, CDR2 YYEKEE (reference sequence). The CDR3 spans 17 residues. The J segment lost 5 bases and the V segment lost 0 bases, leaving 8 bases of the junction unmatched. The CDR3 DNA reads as TGTGCCAGCAGCTTGGGCGGGACAGGGGGCCGTGGGGAGACCCAGTACTTC. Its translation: CASSLGGTGGRGETQYF.

CDR3 in amino acids: CASSQNLLGPNTEAFF. CDR3 bases: TGTGCCAGCTCCCAGAACCTACTTGGGCCGAACACTGAAGCTTTCTTT. J is TRBJ1-1 and V is TRBV18, with D uncertain. V gave up 6 bases and J gave up 1 base, with 18 bases separating them. The V gene's germline CDR1 is KGHSH and CDR2 LQKENI. CDR3 size: 16 residues.

Here the CDR3 reads CASSDGGRREPQFF. The DNA of the CDR3 is TGCGCCAGCAGTGACGGGGGTAGGAGGGAACCACAGTTCTTC. V gene TRBV10-1 combines with J gene TRBJ2-1; possible D gene TRBD2, 6 bases. Germline CDR1 is WNHNN and CDR2 is SYGVQD (reference sequence). Trimming pared 3 bases from V and 13 bases from J, leaving 19 bases between. The CDR3 runs 14 residues.

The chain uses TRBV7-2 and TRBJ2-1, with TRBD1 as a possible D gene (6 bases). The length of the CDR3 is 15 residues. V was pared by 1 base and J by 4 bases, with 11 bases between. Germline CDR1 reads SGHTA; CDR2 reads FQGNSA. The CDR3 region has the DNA TGTGCCAGCAGCTTAGGCAGGGGCGGGTACAATGAGCAGTTCTTC. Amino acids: CASSLGRGGYNEQFF.